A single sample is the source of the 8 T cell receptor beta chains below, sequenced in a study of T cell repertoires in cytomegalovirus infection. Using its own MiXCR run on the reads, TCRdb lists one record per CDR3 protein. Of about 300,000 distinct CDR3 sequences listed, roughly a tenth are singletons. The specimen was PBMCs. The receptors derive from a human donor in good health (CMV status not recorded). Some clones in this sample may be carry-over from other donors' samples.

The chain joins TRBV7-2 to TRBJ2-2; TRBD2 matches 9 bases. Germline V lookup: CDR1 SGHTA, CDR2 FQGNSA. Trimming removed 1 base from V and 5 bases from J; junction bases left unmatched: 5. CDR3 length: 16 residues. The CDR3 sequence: CASSLGLAGVTGELFF. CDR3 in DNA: TGTGCCAGCAGCTTAGGTTTAGCGGGAGTAACCGGGGAGCTGTTTTTT.

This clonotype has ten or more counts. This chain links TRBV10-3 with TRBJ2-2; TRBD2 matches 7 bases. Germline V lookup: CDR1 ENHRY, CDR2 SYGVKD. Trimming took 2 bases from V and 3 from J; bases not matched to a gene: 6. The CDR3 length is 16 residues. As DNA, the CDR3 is TGTGCCATCAGTGAGAACCGGGGAGGGGACACCGGGGAGCTGTTTTTT. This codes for CAISENRGGDTGELFF.

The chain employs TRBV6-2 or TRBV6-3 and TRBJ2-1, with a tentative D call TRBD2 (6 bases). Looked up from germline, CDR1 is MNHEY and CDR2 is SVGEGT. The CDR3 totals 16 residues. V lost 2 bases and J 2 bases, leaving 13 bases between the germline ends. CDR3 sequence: CASSYPPGRPYNEQFF. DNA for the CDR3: TGTGCCAGCAGTTACCCCCCAGGGAGGCCCTACAATGAGCAGTTCTTC.

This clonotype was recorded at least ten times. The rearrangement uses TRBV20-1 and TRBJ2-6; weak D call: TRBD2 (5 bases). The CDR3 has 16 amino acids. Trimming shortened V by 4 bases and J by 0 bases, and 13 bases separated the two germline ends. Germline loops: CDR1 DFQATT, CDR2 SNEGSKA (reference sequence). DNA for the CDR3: TGCAGTGCTATCGGGGAGTTCCGCTCTGGGGCCAACGTCCTGACTTTC. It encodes CSAIGEFRSGANVLTF.

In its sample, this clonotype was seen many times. Here the CDR3 DNA reads TGTGCCAGCACATCTCTGCCGGGGGCGATGACAGATACGCAGTATTTT. Translation gives CASTSLPGAMTDTQYF. The J gene is TRBJ2-3, the V gene TRBV7-8; D is possibly TRBD1 or TRBD2 (6 bases each). Between the trimmed V and J ends, which lost 7 bases and 3 bases, there was a span of 20 bases. The germline CDR1 and CDR2 sequences are SGHVS and FQNEAQ. CDR3 length: 16 amino acids. Combining the CDR3 with reference TRBV7-8 and TRBJ2-3 gives the whole variable domain GAGVSQSPRYKVAKRGQDVALRCDPISGHVSLFWYQQALGQGPEFLTYFQNEAQLDKSGLPSDRFFAERPEGSVSTLKIQRTQQEDSAVYLCASTSLPGAMTDTQYFGPGTRLTVL.

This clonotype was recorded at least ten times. CDR3 DNA: TGTGCCAGCAGCTTAGCTGGGATTCTTCAGTACTTC. Amino acid sequence: CASSLAGILQYF. The chain is built from TRBV7-9 and TRBJ2-4; D not certain. This CDR3 is 12 amino acids long. Germline CDR1 is SEHNR and CDR2 is FQNEAQ (reference sequence). The V end lost 0 bases, the J end lost 11 bases, and 8 bases lay between the germline ends.

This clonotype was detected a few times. For the CDR3, the DNA is TGCAGTGCTTCCAGACAGGGATCGGGCTCCTACAATGAGCAGTTCTTC. It codes for CSASRQGSGSYNEQFF. This chain connects TRBV20-1 to TRBJ2-1; 7 nucleotides line up with TRBD1. This CDR3 is 16 amino acids long. The ends lost 5 bases at V and 0 bases at J; junction bases unmatched: 10. Germline V gives CDR1 DFQATT, CDR2 SNEGSKA (reference sequence).

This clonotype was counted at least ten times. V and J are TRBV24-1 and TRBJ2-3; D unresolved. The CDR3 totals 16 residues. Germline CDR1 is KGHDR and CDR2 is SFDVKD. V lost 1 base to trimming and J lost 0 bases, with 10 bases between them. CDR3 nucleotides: TGTGCCACCAGTGATTTCTCGGCTTCCAGCACAGATACGCAGTATTTT. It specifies CATSDFSASSTDTQYF.